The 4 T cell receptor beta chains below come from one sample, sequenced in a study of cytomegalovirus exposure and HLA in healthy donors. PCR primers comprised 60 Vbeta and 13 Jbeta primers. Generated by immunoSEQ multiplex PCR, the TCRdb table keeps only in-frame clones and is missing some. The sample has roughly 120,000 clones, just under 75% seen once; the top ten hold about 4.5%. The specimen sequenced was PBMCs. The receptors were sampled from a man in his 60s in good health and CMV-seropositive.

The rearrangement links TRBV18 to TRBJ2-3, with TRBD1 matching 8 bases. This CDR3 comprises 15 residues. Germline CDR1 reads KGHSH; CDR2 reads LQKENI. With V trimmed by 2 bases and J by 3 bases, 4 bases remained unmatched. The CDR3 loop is CASSPVGQETDTQYF. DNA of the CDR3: TGTGCCAGCTCACCAGTGGGACAGGAGACAGATACGCAGTATTTT.

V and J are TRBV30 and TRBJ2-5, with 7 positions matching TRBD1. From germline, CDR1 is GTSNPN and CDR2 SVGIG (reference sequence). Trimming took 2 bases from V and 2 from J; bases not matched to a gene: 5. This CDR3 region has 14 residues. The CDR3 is CAWSPRDSQETQYF. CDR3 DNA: TGTGCCTGGAGTCCCCGGGACAGTCAAGAGACCCAGTACTTC.

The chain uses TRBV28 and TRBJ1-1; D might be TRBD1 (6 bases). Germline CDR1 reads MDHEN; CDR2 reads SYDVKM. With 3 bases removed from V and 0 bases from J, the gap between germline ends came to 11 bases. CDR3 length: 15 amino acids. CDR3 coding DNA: TGTGCCAGCAGTTTCGGGGGGGGGCTGAACACTGAAGCTTTCTTT. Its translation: CASSFGGGLNTEAFF.

DNA for the CDR3: TGTGCCAGTAGTTCGGCTGGGCATAGCTCCTACGAGCAGTACTTC. Residues: CASSSAGHSSYEQYF. The chain couples TRBV19 to TRBJ2-7; D ambiguous. Trimming cost V 5 bases and J 0 bases, with 14 bases left between them. CDR3 length: 15 amino acids. CDR1 and CDR2 (germline): LNHDA, SQIVND (reference sequence).